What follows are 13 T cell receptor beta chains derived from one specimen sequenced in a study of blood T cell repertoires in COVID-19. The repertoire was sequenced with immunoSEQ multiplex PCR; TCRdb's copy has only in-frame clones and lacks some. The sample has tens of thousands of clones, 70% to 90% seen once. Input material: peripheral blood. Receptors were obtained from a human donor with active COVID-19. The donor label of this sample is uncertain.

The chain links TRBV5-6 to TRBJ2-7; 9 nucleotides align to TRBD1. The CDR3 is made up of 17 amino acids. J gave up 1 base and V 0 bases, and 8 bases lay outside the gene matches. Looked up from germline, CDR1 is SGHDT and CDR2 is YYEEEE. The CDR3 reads CASSLASGTGRSYEQYF. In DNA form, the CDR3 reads TGTGCCAGCAGCTTGGCCTCGGGGACAGGGCGGTCCTACGAGCAGTACTTC.

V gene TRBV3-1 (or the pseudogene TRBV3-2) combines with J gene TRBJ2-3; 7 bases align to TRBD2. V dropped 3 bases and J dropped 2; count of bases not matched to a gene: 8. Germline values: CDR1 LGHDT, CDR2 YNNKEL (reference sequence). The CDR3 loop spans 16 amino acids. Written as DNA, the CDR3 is TGTGCCAGCAGCCACGATGCGGGAGAGTTCACAGATACGCAGTATTTT. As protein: CASSHDAGEFTDTQYF.

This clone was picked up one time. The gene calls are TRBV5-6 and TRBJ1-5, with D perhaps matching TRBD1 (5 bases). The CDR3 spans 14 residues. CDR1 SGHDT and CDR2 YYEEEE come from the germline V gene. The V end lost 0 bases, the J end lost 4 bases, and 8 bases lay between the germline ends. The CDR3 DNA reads TGTGCCAGCAGCTTGGCAGGGCTTAATCAGCCCCAGCATTTT. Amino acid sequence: CASSLAGLNQPQHF.

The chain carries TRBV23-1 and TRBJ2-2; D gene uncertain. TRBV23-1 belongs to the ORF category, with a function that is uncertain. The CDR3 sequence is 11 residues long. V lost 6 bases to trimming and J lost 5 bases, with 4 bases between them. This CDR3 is CASSPTGELFF. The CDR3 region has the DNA TGCGCCAGCAGCCCTACCGGGGAGCTGTTTTTT.

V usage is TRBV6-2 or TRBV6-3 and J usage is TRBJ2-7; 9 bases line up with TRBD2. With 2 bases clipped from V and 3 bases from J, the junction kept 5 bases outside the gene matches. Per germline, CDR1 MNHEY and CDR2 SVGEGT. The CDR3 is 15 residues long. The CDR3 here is CASSYAGTSSYEQYF. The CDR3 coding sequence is TGTGCCAGCAGTTACGCGGGGACTAGCAGCTACGAGCAGTACTTC.

In nucleotides, the CDR3 is TGTGCCAGCTCACCGAGACAGGACGCCACCGAGCAGTACTTC. Amino acids: CASSPRQDATEQYF. This chain connects TRBV18 to TRBJ2-7, with a possible D match to TRBD1 (6 bases). This CDR3 region has 14 residues. V lost 3 bases and J 6 bases, leaving 15 bases between the germline ends. Germline V gives CDR1 KGHSH, CDR2 LQKENI.

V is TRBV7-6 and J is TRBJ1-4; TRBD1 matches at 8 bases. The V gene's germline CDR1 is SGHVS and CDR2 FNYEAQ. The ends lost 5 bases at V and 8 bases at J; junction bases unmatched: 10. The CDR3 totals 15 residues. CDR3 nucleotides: TGTGCCAGCAGCCCACAGGGGGGGTATGGGGAAAAACTGTTTTTT. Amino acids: CASSPQGGYGEKLFF.

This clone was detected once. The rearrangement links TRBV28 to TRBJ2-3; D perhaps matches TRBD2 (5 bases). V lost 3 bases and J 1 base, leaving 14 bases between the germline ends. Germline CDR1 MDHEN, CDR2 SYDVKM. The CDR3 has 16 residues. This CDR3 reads CASSFNGNLRTDTQYF. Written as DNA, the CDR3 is TGTGCCAGCAGTTTCAACGGGAACCTGCGCACAGATACGCAGTATTTT.

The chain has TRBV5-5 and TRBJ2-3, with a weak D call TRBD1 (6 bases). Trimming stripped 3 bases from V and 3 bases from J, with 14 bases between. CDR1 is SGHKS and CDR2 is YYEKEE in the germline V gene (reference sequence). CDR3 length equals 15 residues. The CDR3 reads CASSSRGSRTDTQYF. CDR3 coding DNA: TGTGCCAGCAGCTCCAGGGGTAGTAGGACAGATACGCAGTATTTT.

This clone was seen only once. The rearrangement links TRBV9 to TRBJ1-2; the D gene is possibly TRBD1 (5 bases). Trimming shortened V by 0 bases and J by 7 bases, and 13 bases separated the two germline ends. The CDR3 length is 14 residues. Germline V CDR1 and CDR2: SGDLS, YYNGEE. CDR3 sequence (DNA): TGTGCCAGCAGCGTAGCGGCGCAGGGTGGTGGCTACACCTTC. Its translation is CASSVAAQGGGYTF.

The CDR3 here is CASGRGSGFYEQYF. Written as DNA, the CDR3 is TGTGCCAGCGGCAGGGGATCCGGCTTCTACGAGCAGTACTTC. The chain joins TRBV25-1 to TRBJ2-7; possible D gene TRBD1, 6 bases. Trimming cost V 8 bases and J 3 bases, with 17 bases left between them. This CDR3 has 14 amino acids. The germline CDR1 and CDR2 sequences are MGHDK and SYGVNS.

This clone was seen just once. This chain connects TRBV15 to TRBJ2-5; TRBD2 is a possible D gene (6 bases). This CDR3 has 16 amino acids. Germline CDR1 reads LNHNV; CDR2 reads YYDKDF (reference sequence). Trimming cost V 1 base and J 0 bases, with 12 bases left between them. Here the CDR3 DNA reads TGTGCCACCAGCAGAGCCGGGGGATGGTACCAAGAGACCCAGTACTTC. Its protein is CATSRAGGWYQETQYF.

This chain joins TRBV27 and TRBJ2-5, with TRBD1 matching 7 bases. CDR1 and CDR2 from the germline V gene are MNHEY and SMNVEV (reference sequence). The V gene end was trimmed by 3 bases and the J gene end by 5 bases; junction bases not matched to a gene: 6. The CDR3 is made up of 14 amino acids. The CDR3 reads CASSFTGARETQYF. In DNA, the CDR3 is TGTGCCAGCAGTTTCACAGGGGCGAGGGAGACCCAGTACTTC.